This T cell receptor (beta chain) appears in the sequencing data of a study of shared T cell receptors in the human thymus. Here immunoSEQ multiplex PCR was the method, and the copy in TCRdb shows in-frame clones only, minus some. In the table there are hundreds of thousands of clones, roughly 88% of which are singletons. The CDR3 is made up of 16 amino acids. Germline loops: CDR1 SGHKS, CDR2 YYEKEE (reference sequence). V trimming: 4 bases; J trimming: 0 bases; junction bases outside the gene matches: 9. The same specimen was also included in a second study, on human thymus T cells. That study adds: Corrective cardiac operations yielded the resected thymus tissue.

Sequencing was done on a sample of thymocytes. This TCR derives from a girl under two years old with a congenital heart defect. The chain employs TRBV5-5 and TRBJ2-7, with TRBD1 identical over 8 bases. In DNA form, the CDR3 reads TGTGCCAGCAGCCGGACAGGGAAGAAAAACTCCTACGAGCAGTACTTC. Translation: CASSRTGKKNSYEQYF.